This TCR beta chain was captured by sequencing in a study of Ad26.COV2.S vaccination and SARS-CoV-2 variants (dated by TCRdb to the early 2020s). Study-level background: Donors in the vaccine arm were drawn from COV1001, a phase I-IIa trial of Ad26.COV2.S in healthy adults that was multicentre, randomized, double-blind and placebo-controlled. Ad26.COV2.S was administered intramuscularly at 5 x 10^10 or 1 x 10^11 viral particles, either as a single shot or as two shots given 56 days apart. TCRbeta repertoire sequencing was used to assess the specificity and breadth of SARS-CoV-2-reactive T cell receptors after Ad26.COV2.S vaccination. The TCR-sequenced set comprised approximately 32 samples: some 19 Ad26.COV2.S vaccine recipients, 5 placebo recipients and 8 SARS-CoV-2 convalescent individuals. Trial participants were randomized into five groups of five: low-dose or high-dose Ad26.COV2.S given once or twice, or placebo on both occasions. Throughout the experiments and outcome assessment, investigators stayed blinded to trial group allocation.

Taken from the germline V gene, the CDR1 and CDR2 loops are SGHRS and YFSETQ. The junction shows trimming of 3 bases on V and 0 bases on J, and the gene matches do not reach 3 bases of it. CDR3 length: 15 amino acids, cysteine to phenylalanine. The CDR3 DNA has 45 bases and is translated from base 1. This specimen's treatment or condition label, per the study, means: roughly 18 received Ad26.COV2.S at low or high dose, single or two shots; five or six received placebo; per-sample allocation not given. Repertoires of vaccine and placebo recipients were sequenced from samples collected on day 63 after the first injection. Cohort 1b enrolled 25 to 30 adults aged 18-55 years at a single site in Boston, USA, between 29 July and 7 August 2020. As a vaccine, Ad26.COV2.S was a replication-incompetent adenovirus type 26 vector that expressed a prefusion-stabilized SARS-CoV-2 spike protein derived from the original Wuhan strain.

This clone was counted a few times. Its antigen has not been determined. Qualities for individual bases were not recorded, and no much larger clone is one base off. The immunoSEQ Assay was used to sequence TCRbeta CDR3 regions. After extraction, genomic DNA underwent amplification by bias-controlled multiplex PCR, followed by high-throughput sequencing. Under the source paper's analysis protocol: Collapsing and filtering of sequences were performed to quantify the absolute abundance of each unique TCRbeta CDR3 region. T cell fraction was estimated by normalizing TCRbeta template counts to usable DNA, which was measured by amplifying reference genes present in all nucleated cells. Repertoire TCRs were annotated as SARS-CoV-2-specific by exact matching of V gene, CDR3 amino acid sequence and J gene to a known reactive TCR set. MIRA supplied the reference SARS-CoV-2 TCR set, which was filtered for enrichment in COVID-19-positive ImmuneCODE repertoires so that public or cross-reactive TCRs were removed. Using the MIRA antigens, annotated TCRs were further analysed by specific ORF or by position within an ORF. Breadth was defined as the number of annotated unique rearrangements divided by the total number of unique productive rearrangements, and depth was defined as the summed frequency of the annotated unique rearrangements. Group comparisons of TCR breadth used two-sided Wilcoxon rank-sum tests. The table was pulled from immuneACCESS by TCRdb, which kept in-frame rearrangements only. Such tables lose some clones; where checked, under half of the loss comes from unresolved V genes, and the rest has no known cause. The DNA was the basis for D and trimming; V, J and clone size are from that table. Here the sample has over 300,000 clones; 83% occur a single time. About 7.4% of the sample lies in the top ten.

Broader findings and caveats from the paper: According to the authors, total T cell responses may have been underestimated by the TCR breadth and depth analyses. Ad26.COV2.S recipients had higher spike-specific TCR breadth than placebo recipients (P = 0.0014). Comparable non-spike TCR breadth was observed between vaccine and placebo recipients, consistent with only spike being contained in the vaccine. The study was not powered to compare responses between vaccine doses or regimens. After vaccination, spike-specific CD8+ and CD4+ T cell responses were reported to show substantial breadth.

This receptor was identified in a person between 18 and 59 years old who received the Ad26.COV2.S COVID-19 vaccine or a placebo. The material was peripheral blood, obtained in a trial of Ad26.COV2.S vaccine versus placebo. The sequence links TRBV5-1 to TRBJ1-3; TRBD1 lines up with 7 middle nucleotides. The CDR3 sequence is CASSSTGISGNTIYF. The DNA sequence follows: TGCGCCAGCAGCTCGACAGGGATCTCTGGAAACACCATATATTTT.